The rows below give T cell receptor beta chains drawn from one sample of a study of blood T cell repertoires in COVID-19. Clones were sequenced by immunoSEQ multiplex PCR, and TCRdb holds only the in-frame ones, with some missing. Of more than 95,000 clones listed, around 82% are singletons. Input material: peripheral blood. The receptors originated from a man in his fifties or sixties with acute or convalescent COVID-19. Each CDR3 is given with its conserved first and last residue. Fields, in order: V gene, clone size, D gene, J gene, CDR3 DNA, CDR3 protein. A D gene is named only where the DNA matches it firmly. Only some rows state a clone size, as once, few, many or a class for expanded clones.

V: TRBV19
size: NA
D: NA
J: TRBJ1-2
DNA: TGTGCCAGTAGTATTTTGTTCGATGACAGGAGCTATGGCTACACCTTC
CDR3: CASSILFDDRSYGYTF

V: TRBV6-5
size: NA
D: NA
J: TRBJ1-1
DNA: TGTGCCAGCAGATATAGGCAGGGCGAAGCTTTCTTT
CDR3: CASRYRQGEAFF

V: TRBV3-1/TRBV3-2
size: once
D: TRBD2
J: TRBJ2-3
DNA: TGTGCCAGCAGCCCCCCCGGGACTAGACGCACAGATACGCAGTATTTT
CDR3: CASSPPGTRRTDTQYF

V: TRBV2
size: NA
D: NA
J: TRBJ2-5
DNA: TGTGCCAGCAGCAAAGGACAACACCAAGAGACCCAGTACTTC
CDR3: CASSKGQHQETQYF

V: TRBV6-5
size: NA
D: TRBD1
J: TRBJ1-3
DNA: TGTGCCAGCAGGGGGACAGGAGCAGGGGAGACCATATATTTT
CDR3: CASRGTGAGETIYF

V: TRBV29-1
size: NA
D: TRBD1
J: TRBJ1-1
DNA: TGCAGCGTTAGGACAGGGGGCGAGACTGAAGCTTTCTTT
CDR3: CSVRTGGETEAFF

V: TRBV5-6
size: once
D: NA
J: TRBJ2-3
DNA: TGTGCCAGCAGCGGGGCGAGCACAGATACGCAGTATTTT
CDR3: CASSGASTDTQYF

V: TRBV24-1
size: NA
D: TRBD2
J: TRBJ2-1
DNA: TGTGCCACCAGTGCGCGGGGGGGCCTGGAGCATGAGCAGTTCTTC
CDR3: CATSARGGLEHEQFF

V: TRBV6-5
size: NA
D: NA
J: TRBJ1-2
DNA: TGTGCCAGCAGTTATAACTACAACTATGGCTACACCTTC
CDR3: CASSYNYNYGYTF

V: TRBV7-9
size: once
D: NA
J: TRBJ2-5
DNA: TGTGCCAGCAGCCGGGGCGGGAAAGAGACCCAGTACTTC
CDR3: CASSRGGKETQYF